The clone carrying this T cell receptor beta chain was recorded a few times. One end of the junction fails to match germline, which may point to a read error. In the same sample, other DNA sequences code for this CDR3. The data belong to a study of blood T cell repertoires in COVID-19. Overall study context: Collection of acute and convalescent COVID-19 samples took place in the United States, Italy and Spain. PBMCs, B-cell-depleted T cells, or T cells were the source of the cDNA or gDNA that made up the material.

The CDR3 is 15 amino acids. In germline, CDR1 is SQVTM, CDR2 ANQGSEA. Original data processing: Reference gene primer amplification yielded estimated nucleated cell counts. Some clones are missing from TCRdb's copy, which holds only in-frame ones; the method was immunoSEQ multiplex PCR. V, J and clone size are those of that table, while D and trimming were read from the DNA. The sample shows over 200,000 clones, just under 85% of them seen only once. The clonotype comes from a woman aged 45 to 65 with active or convalescent COVID-19. This chain links TRBV29-1 with TRBJ2-5; D possibly corresponds to TRBD2 (7 bases). The sample taken for sequencing was peripheral blood. The CDR3 loop reads CCVDLGGGAGETQYF. DNA for the CDR3: TGCTGCGTTGACCTTGGGGGGGGCGCGGGGGAGACCCAGTACTTC. The entire variable domain, with the rest obtained from reference TRBV29-1 and TRBJ2-5, is as follows: SAVISQKPSRDICQRGTSLTIQCQVDSQVTMMFWYRQQPGQSLTLIATANQGSEATYESGFVIDKFPISRPNLTFSTLTVSNMSPEDSSIYLCCVDLGGGAGETQYFGPGTRLLVL.